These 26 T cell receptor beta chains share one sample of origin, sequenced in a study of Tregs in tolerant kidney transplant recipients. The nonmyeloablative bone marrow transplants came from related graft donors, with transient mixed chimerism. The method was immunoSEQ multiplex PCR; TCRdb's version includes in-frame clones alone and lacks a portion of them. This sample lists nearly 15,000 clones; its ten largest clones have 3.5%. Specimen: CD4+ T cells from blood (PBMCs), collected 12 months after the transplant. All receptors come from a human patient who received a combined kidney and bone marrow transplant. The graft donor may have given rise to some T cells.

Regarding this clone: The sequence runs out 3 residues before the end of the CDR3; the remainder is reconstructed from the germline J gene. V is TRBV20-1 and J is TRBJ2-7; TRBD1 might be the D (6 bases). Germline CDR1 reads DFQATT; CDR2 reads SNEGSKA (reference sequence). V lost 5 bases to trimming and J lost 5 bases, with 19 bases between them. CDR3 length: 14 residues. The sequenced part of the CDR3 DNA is TGCAGTGCTCGCCGGGACACCGCCGATCACGAG. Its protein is CSARRDTADHE. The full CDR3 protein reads CSARRDTADHEQYF.

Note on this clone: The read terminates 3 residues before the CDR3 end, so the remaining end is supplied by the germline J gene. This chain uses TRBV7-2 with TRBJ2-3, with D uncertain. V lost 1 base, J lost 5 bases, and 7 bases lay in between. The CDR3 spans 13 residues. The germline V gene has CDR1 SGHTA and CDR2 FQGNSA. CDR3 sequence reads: CASSLVGQDTQYF. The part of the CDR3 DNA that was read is TGTGCCAGCAGCTTAGTAGGGCAAGATACG.

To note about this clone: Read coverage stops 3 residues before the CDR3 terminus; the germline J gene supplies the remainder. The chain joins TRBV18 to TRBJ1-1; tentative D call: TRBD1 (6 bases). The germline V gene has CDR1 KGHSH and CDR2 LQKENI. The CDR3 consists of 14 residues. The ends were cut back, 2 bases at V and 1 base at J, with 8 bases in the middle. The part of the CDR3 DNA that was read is TGTGCCAGCTCACCAAGGGGGAAGAACACTGAA. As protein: CASSPRGKNTE. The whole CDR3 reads CASSPRGKNTEAFF. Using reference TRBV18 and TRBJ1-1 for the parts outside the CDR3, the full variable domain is NAGVMQNPRHLVRRRGQEARLRCSPMKGHSHVYWYRQLPEEGLKFMVYLQKENIIDESGMPKERFSAEFPKEGPSILRIQQVVRGDSAAYFCASSPRGKNTEAFFGQGTRLTVV.

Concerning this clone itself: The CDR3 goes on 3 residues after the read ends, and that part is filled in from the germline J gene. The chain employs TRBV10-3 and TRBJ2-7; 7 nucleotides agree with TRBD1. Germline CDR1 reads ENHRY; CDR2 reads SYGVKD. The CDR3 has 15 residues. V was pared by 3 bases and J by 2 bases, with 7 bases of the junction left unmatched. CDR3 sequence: CAISEGGRPPYEQYF. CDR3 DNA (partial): TGTGCCATCAGTGAAGGGGGCAGGCCTCCCTACGAG.

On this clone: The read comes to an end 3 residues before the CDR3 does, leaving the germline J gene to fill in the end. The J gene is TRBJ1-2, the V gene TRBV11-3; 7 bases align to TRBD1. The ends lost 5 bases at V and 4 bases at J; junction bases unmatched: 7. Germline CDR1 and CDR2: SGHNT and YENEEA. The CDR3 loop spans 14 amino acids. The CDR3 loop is CASSPPGDSYGYTF. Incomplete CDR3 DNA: TGTGCCAGCAGCCCTCCTGGGGACAGCTATGGC.

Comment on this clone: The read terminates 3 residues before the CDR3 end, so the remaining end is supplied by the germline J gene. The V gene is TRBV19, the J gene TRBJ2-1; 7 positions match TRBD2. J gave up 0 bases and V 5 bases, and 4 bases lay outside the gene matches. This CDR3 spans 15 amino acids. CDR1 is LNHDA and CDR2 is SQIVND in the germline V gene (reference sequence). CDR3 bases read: TGTGCCAGTAGTCCAGCGGGGAGCTCCTACAATGAG. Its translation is CASSPAGSSYNE. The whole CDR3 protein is CASSPAGSSYNEQFF.

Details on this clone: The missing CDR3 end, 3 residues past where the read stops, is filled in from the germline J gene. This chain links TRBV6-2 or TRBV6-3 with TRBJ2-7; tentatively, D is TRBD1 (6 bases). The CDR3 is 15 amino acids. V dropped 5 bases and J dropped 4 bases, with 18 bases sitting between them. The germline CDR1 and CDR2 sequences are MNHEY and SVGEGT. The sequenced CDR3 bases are TGTGCCAGCAGTCGCCCCCGTGGGACATCTTACGAG. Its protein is CASSRPRGTSYE. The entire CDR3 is CASSRPRGTSYEQYF.

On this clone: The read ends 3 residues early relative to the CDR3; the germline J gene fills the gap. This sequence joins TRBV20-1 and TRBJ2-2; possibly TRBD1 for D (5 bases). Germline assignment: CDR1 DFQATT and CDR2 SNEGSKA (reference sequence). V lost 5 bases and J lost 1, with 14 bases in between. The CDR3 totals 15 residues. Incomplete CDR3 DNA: TGCAGTGCTCCCGCCGGGCAGGGGAACACCGGGGAG. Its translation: CSAPAGQGNTGE. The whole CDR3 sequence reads CSAPAGQGNTGELFF.

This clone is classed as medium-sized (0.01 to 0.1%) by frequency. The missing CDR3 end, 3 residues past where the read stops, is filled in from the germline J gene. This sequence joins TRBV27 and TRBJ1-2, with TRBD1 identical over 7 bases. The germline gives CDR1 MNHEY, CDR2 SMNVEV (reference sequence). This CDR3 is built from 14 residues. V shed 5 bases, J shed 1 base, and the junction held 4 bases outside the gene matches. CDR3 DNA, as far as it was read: TGTGCCAGCAGTAGGGACAGTCGTAACTATGGC. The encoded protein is CASSRDSRNYG. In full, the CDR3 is CASSRDSRNYGYTF.

The DNA read from the CDR3 is TGTGCCAGCTCACCCCTAGCGGGGACCTCCTACAATGAG. Translation: CASSPLAGTSYNE. The CDR3, in full, reads CASSPLAGTSYNEQFF. The chain recombines TRBV18 with TRBJ2-1, with 9 positions matching TRBD2. The read stops 3 residues short of the end of the CDR3; the missing end is completed from the germline J gene. The V and J ends lost 3 bases and 0 bases, in that order; junction bases with no gene match: 3. CDR1 KGHSH and CDR2 LQKENI come from the germline V gene. The CDR3 is 16 residues long.

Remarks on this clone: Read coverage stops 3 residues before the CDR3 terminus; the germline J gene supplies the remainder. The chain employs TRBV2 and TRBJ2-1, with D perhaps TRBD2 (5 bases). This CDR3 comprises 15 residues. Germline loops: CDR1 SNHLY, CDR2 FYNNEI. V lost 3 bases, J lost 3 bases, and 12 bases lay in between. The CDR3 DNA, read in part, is TGTGCCAGCAGTGATCTAACTAGGAACTACAATGAG. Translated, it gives CASSDLTRNYNE. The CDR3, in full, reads CASSDLTRNYNEQFF.

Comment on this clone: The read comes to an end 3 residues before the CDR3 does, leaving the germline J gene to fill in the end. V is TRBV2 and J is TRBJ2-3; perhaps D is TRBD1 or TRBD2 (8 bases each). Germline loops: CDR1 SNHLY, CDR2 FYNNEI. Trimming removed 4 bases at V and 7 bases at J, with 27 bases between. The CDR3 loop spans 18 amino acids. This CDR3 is CASSAGGGRTILLYTQYF. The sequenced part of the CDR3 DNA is TGTGCCAGCAGTGCAGGGGGCGGGAGGACTATCCTTCTGTATACG. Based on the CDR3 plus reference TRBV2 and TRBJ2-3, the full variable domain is EPEVTQTPSHQVTQMGQEVILRCVPISNHLYFYWYRQILGQKVEFLVSFYNNEISEKSEIFDDQFSVERPDGSNFTLKIRSTKLEDSAMYFCASSAGGGRTILLYTQYFGPGTRLTVL.

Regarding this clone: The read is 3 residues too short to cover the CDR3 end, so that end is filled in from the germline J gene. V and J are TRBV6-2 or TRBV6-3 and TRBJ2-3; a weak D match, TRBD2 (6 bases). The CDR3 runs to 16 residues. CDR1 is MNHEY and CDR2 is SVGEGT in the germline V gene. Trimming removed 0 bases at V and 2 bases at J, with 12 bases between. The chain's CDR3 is CASSYSVAENTDTQYF. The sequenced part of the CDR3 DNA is TGTGCCAGCAGTTACTCGGTAGCGGAAAACACAGATACG.

The covered CDR3 bases are TGTGCCAGCAGCGTAGGGCTAGGGGATACCCAAGAGACC. Its translation: CASSVGLGDTQET. The CDR3 reads in full as CASSVGLGDTQETQYF. V and J are TRBV9 and TRBJ2-5; the D gene is possibly TRBD1 (5 bases). Coverage ceases 3 residues before the CDR3 finishes, and the germline J gene fills in the end. Germline-derived CDR1 and CDR2 are SGDLS and YYNGEE. The CDR3 extends over 16 amino acids. V lost 0 bases to trimming and J lost 1 base, with 13 bases between them.

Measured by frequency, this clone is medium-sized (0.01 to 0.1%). CDR3 DNA (partial): TGTGCCAGCAGCTGCGCCGGGACACCACTTGGGAATGAG. Translated, it gives CASSCAGTPLGNE. The complete CDR3 sequence is CASSCAGTPLGNEQFF. The chain joins TRBV3-1 (or the pseudogene TRBV3-2) to TRBJ2-1, with D possibly matching TRBD1 (6 bases). The read ends 3 residues before the CDR3 terminus; that terminus is restored from the germline J gene. The CDR3 is 16 residues long. V lost 5 bases and J lost 7, with 21 bases in between. The germline V gene has CDR1 LGHDT and CDR2 YNNKEL (reference sequence).

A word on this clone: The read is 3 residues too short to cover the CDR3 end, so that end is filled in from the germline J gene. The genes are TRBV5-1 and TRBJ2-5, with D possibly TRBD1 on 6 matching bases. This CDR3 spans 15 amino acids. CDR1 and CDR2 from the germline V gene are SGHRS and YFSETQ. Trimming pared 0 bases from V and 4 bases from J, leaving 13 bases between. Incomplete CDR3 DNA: TGCGCCAGCAGCTTGGCCCAGGGGAGTGCAGAGACC. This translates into CASSLAQGSAET. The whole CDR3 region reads CASSLAQGSAETQYF.

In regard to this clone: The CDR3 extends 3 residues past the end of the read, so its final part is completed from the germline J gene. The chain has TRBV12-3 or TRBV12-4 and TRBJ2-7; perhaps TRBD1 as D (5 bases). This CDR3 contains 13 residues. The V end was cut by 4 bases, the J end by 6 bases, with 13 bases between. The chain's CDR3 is CASSSRVSGEQYF. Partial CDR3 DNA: TGTGCCAGCAGTTCCAGGGTTTCAGGCGAG.

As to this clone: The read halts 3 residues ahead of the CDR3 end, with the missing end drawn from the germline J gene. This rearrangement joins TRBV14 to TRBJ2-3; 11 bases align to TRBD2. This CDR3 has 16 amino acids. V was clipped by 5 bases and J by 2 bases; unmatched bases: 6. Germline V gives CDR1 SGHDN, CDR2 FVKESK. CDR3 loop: CASSYRLAGFTDTQYF. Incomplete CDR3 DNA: TGTGCCAGCAGCTACAGACTAGCGGGGTTCACAGATACG. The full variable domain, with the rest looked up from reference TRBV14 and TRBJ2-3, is EAGVTQFPSHSVIEKGQTVTLRCDPISGHDNLYWYRRVMGKEIKFLLHFVKESKQDESGMPNNRFLAERTGGTYSTLKVQPAELEDSGVYFCASSYRLAGFTDTQYFGPGTRLTVL.

This chain's CDR3 is CAIRANTEAFF. CDR3 bases read: TGTGCCATCAGGGCAAACACTGAA. This chain connects TRBV10-3 to TRBJ1-1; no clear D gene. The observed sequence ends 3 residues before the CDR3 terminus, with the missing tail filled in from the germline J gene. Germline values: CDR1 ENHRY, CDR2 SYGVKD. The V end was cut by 6 bases, the J end by 2 bases, with 4 bases between. There are 11 residues in the CDR3.

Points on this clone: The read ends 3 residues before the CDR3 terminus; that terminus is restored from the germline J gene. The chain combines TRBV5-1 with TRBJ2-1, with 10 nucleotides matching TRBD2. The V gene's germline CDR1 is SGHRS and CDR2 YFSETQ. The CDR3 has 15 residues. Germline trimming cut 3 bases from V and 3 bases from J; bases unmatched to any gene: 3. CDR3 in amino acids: CASSSGLAIYNEQFF. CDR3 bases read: TGCGCCAGCAGCTCGGGACTAGCGATCTACAATGAG.

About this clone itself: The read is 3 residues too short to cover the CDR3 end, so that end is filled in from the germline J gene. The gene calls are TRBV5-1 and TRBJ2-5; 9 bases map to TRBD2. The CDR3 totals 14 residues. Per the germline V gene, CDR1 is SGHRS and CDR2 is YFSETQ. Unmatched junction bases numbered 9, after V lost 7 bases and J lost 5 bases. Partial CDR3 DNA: TGCGCCAGCCGACTAGCGGCCCCCTCGGAGACC. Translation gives CASRLAAPSET. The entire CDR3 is CASRLAAPSETQYF.

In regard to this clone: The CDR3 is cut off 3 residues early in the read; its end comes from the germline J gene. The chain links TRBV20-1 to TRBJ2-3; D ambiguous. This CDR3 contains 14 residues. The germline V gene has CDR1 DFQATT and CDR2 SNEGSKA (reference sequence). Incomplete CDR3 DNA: TGCAGTGCTCCCGATCGACGAGGCGGCGACACG. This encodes CSAPDRRGGDT. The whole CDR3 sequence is CSAPDRRGGDTQYF.

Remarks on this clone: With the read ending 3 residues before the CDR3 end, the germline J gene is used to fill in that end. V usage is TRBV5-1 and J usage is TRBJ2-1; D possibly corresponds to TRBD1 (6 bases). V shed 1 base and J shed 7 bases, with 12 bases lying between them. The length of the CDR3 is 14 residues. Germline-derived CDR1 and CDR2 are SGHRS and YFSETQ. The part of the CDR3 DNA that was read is TGCGCCAGCAGCTTGTGGACAGTAGGAAATGAG. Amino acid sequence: CASSLWTVGNE. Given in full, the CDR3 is CASSLWTVGNEQFF.

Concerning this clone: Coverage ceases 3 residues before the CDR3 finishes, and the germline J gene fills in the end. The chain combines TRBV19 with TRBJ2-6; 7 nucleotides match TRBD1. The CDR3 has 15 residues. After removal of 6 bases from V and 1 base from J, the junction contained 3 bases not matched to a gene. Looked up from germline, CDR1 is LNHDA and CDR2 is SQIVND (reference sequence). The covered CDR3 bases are TGTGCCAGTAGCCTGACAGGGTCTGGGGCCAACGTC. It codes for CASSLTGSGANV. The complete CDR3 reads CASSLTGSGANVLTF.

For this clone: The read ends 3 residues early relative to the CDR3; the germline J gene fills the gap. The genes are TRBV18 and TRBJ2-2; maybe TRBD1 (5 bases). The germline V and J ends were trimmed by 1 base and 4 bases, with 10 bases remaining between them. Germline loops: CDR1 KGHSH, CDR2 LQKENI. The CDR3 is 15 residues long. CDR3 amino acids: CASSPQGLGTGELFF. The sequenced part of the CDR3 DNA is TGTGCCAGCTCACCACAGGGGTTGGGCACCGGGGAG.

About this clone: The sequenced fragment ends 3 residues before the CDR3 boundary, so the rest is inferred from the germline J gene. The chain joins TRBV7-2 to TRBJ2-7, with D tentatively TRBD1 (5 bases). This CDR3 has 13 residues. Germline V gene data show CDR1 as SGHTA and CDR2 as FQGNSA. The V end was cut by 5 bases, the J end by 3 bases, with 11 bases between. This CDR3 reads CASSTRQNYEQYF. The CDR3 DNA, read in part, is TGTGCCAGCAGCACCCGACAGAACTACGAG.